The sequence of this T cell receptor beta chain was determined in a study of shared clonotypes between healthy human individuals. General study results and limits: When compared with the clonotypes that were shared by all four sorted-subset donors, the non-shared clonotypes turned out to have lower generation probabilities. Sharing across four donors was highest in naive CD4 (around 5%) and lowest in memory CD8 (roughly 0.4%). Naive subsets usually exceeded memory subsets in estimated richness.

The sorted-subset replicate PCRs were given roughly 200 ng DNA, which is 25,000 to 35,000 T cell genomes. The protocol was immunoSEQ multiplex PCR, while the TCRdb copy is restricted to in-frame clones and leaves out a portion. The sample has some 2,100,000 clones; about 94% are singletons. In its sample, this clone was seen once. Its antigen is still unknown. This clonotype was sampled from a man younger than 30 in good health. The sequenced sample consisted of naive CD4+ T cells sorted from blood. Indicated subset: CD45RA+ positively selected.

CDR3 loop: CASRTSGNIYNEQFF. DNA for the CDR3: TGTGCCAGCAGGACTAGCGGGAACATCTACAATGAGCAGTTCTTC. V usage is TRBV6-1 and J usage is TRBJ2-1; 11 nucleotides align to TRBD2. The CDR3 has 15 amino acids. Trimming at V came to 6 bases and at J to 3 bases, leaving 4 bases not matched to a gene. Germline CDR1 reads MNHNS; CDR2 reads SASEGT.